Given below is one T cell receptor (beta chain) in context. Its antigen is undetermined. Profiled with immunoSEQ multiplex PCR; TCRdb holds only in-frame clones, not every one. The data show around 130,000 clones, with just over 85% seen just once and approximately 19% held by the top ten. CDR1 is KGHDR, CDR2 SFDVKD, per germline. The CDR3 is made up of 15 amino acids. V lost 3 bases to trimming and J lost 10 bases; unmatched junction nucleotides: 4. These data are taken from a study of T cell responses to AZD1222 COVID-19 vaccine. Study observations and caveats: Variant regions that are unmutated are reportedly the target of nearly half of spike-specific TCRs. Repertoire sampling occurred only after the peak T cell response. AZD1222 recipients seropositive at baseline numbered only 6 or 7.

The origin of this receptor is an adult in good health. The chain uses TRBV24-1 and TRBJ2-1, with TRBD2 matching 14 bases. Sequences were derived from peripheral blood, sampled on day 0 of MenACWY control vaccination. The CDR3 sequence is CATSDRLAGGPEQFF. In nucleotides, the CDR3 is TGTGCCACCAGTGATCGACTAGCGGGAGGGCCGGAGCAGTTCTTC.